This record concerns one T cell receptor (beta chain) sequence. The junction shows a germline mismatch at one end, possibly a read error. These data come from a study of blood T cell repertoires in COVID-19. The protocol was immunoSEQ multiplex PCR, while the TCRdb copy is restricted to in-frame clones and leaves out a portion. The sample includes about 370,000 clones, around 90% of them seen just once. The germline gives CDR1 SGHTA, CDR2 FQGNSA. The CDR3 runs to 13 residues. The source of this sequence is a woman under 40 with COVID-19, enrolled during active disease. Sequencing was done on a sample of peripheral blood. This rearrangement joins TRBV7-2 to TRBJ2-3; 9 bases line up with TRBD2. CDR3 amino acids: CASSIAGADTQYF. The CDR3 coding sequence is TGTGCCAGCAGCATAGCGGGAGCAGATACGCAGTATTTT.